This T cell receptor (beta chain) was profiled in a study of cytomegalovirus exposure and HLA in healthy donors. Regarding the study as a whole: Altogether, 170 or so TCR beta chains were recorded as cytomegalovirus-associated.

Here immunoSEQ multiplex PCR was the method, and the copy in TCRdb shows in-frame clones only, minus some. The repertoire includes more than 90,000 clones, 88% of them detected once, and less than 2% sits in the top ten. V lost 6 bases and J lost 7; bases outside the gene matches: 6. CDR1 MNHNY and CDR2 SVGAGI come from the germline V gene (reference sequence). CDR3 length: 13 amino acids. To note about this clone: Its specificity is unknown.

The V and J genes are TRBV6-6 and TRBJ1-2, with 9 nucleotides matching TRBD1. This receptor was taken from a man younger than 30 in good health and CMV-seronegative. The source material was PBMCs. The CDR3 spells CASSEQGARGYTF. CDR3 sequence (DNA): TGTGCCAGCAGCGAACAGGGGGCGCGTGGCTACACCTTC.